This TCR beta chain came from a study of T cells in Graves' hyperthyroidism and ophthalmopathy. The table lists this clonotype with a few counts. TCR beta CDR3 region amplification was performed from RNA transcripts. The HTBI primer set drove a first-round RT-PCR of the TCR CDR3. TCRdb re-derived calls from the multiplex PCR reads in MiXCR, one entry per CDR3 protein. The sample consists of a few hundred thousand distinct CDR3 sequences, around 15% of them appearing once. The V gene lost 10 bases and the J gene lost 6 bases, with 16 bases spanning the gap. This CDR3 has 13 amino acids. Germline lookup yields CDR1 MNHNS and CDR2 SASEGT. Orbital computed tomography and thyroid ultrasound, together with serum TRAb and thyroxine and clinical symptoms, were used for diagnoses. The source of the PBMCs was roughly 10 ml of fresh peripheral blood.

This clonotype was sampled from a woman between 40 and 55 years old with Graves' ophthalmopathy. The chain carries TRBV6-1 and TRBJ2-1; D is uncertain. The material sequenced was blood. CDR3 bases: TGTGCCACGGCAGTGACCTTGATCAATGAGCAGTTCTTC. Protein product: CATAVTLINEQFF.